Each of the 9 T cell receptor beta chains below was sequenced from the same sample in a study of OX40 agonist ivuxolimab in advanced cancers. Generated by immunoSEQ multiplex PCR, the TCRdb table keeps only in-frame clones and is missing some. This table has about 73,000 clones, roughly 90% appearing once. The specimen was CD4+ or CD8+ T cells sorted from blood, collected in a trial of the OX40 agonist ivuxolimab. These receptors originate from an adult with an advanced solid tumor such as melanoma, head and neck, liver or kidney cancer.

The chain recombines TRBV9 with TRBJ1-2; 8 bases are a match to TRBD1. In germline, CDR1 is SGDLS, CDR2 YYNGEE. This CDR3 is 15 amino acids long. With V trimmed by 6 bases and J by 6 bases, 13 bases remained unmatched. CDR3 in amino acids: CASTPEGRGRDGYTF. CDR3 in DNA: TGTGCCAGCACGCCGGAAGGCAGGGGGCGAGATGGCTACACCTTC. Full variable domain (missing parts from reference TRBV9 and TRBJ1-2): DSGVTQTPKHLITATGQRVTLRCSPRSGDLSVYWYQQSLDQGLQFLIQYYNGEERAKGNILERFSAQQFPDLHSELNLSSLELGDSALYFCASTPEGRGRDGYTFGSGTRLTVV.

The chain has TRBV7-9 and TRBJ2-2; D not resolved. The germline V and J ends were trimmed by 1 base and 2 bases, with 5 bases remaining between them. Germline V gene lookup returns CDR1 SEHNR and CDR2 FQNEAQ (reference sequence). This CDR3 comprises 14 residues. The chain's CDR3 is CASSLVVNTGELFF. For the CDR3, the DNA is TGTGCCAGCAGCTTAGTCGTAAACACCGGGGAGCTGTTTTTT.

V is TRBV2 and J is TRBJ2-3; TRBD2 aligns across 11 bases. Germline trimming cut 8 bases from V and 2 bases from J; bases unmatched to any gene: 3. The CDR3 length is 14 residues. Looked up from germline, CDR1 is SNHLY and CDR2 is FYNNEI. CDR3 loop: CASYSGGVTDTQYF. The CDR3 nucleotides are TGTGCCAGCTATAGCGGGGGGGTCACAGATACGCAGTATTTT.

The chain has TRBV27 and TRBJ2-5, with TRBD2 matching 9 bases. The CDR3 totals 15 residues. V shed 6 bases, J shed 5 bases, and the junction held 10 bases outside the gene matches. Germline CDR1 and CDR2: MNHEY and SMNVEV (reference sequence). The CDR3 loop is CASSGSGGAGETQYF. The CDR3 bases are TGTGCCAGCAGCGGTAGCGGGGGAGCTGGGGAGACCCAGTACTTC.

This clone was observed once. V and J are TRBV4-1 and TRBJ2-3; D possibly matches TRBD1 or TRBD2 (5 bases each). Germline V gene lookup returns CDR1 MGHRA and CDR2 YSYEKL. V dropped 3 bases and J dropped 2 bases, with 12 bases sitting between them. The CDR3 loop spans 15 amino acids. As DNA, the CDR3 is TGCGCCAGCAGCCACATACCGGGACCCACAGATACGCAGTATTTT. Amino acids: CASSHIPGPTDTQYF.

Points on this clone: Other DNA sequences of this sample code for an identical CDR3. The J gene is TRBJ2-1, the V gene TRBV4-1; D is possibly TRBD2 (6 bases). Germline assignment: CDR1 MGHRA and CDR2 YSYEKL. V lost 3 bases, J lost 9 bases, and 6 bases lay in between. The CDR3 has 11 amino acids. The CDR3 nucleotides are TGCGCCAGCAGCCAGGGGGGTGAGCAGTTCTTC. It translates to CASSQGGEQFF.

The chain is built from TRBV6-6 and TRBJ2-7, with unresolved D. The germline V and J ends were trimmed by 4 bases and 6 bases, with 10 bases remaining between them. The CDR3 sequence is 12 residues long. CDR1 is MNHNY and CDR2 is SVGAGI in the germline V gene (reference sequence). The CDR3, as DNA: TGTGCCAGCAGTTCCCCGGGCCTCGAGCAGTACTTC. This sequence encodes CASSSPGLEQYF.

The chain combines TRBV6-1 with TRBJ1-4; no reliable D call. The CDR3 totals 12 residues. Germline V gives CDR1 MNHNS, CDR2 SASEGT. V lost 5 bases and J 7 bases, leaving 8 bases between the germline ends. CDR3 region: CASSLLAEKLFF. The CDR3 nucleotides are TGTGCCAGCAGTCTATTGGCTGAAAAACTGTTTTTT.

The chain is built from TRBV9 and TRBJ2-7; perhaps TRBD2 as D (6 bases). Trimming shortened V by 0 bases and J by 2 bases, and 9 bases separated the two germline ends. This CDR3 has 14 residues. Germline CDR1 reads SGDLS; CDR2 reads YYNGEE. In DNA, the CDR3 is TGTGCCAGCAGCGTAGTAGCGGATACCTACGAGCAGTACTTC. Translating gives CASSVVADTYEQYF.